These 13 T cell receptor beta chains were all obtained from the same sample, sequenced in a study of blood T cell repertoires in COVID-19. Measured with immunoSEQ multiplex PCR; TCRdb has only the in-frame clones, and not every one. The sample carries 300,000 to 400,000 clones, about nine tenths recorded once. Sequencing was done on a sample of peripheral blood. All receptors derive from a man under 40 with COVID-19, enrolled during active disease.

This clone has only one observation. The V gene is TRBV6-2 or TRBV6-3, the J gene TRBJ1-1; tentative D call: TRBD1 (5 bases). The CDR3 totals 13 residues. Germline V CDR1 and CDR2: MNHEY, SVGEGT. Deletions cut 5 bases from V and 5 bases from J, with 12 bases between. CDR3 protein: CASSLDGGTEAFF. As DNA, the CDR3 is TGTGCCAGCAGTCTGGATGGGGGGACTGAAGCTTTCTTT.

This clone is a singleton in its sample. The chain couples TRBV3-1 (or the pseudogene TRBV3-2) to TRBJ2-2, with 7 bases fitting TRBD1. The CDR3 is 17 residues long. Germline loops: CDR1 LGHDT, CDR2 YNNKEL (reference sequence). V shed 0 bases and J 1 base; nucleotides not matched to a gene: 5. This chain's CDR3 is CASSQDNGTENTGELFF. In DNA form, the CDR3 reads TGTGCCAGCAGCCAAGATAACGGGACAGAGAACACCGGGGAGCTGTTTTTT.

This chain joins TRBV5-6 and TRBJ1-1, with 9 nucleotides matching TRBD1. The J segment lost 7 bases and the V segment lost 3 bases, leaving 13 bases of the junction unmatched. This CDR3 spans 16 amino acids. CDR1 and CDR2 from the germline V gene are SGHDT and YYEEEE. The DNA of the CDR3 is TGTGCCAGCAGCTCCGGGACAGGGCAACTCCATGGTGAAGCTTTCTTT. Translation: CASSSGTGQLHGEAFF.

The gene calls are TRBV5-8 and TRBJ1-5; 9 nucleotides line up with TRBD1. Germline V gene sequence: CDR1 SGHTS, CDR2 YDEGEE. Trimming at V came to 4 bases and at J to 6 bases, leaving 11 bases not matched to a gene. This CDR3 has 16 residues. The CDR3 bases are TGTGCCAGCAGCCGATCCCGGGACAGGGTGGGTCAGCCCCAGCATTTT. This translates into CASSRSRDRVGQPQHF.

This chain connects TRBV21-1 to TRBJ2-3; the DNA was not compared with TRBD2, the D call given in the table. TRBV21-1 is reported as a pseudogene. This CDR3 spans 22 amino acids. The CDR3 DNA reads as TGTGCCAGCAGCAAAAGCGGTCCCTGGCGGGAGCGTTATCGGAGGGGCACAGATACGCAGTATTTT. Its protein product is CASSKSGPWRERYRRGTDTQYF.

This chain connects TRBV2 to TRBJ2-1; D perhaps matches TRBD2 (5 bases). Germline V gene data show CDR1 as SNHLY and CDR2 as FYNNEI. The CDR3 contains 15 residues. Trimming cost V 5 bases and J 0 bases, with 11 bases left between them. CDR3 sequence reads: CASSLAQSSYNEQFF. Written as DNA, the CDR3 is TGTGCCAGCAGTCTAGCCCAAAGCTCCTACAATGAGCAGTTCTTC.

Points on this clone: Other DNA sequences within the sample encode an identical CDR3. The chain couples TRBV27 to TRBJ2-7; a weak D match, TRBD1 (5 bases). CDR1 and CDR2 from the germline V gene are MNHEY and SMNVEV (reference sequence). CDR3 length: 13 amino acids. V gave up 3 bases and J gave up 1 base, with 7 bases separating them. The CDR3 DNA is TGTGCCAGCAGTTTCCAGGGATCCTACGAGCAGTACTTC. Residues: CASSFQGSYEQYF.

This chain connects TRBV19 to TRBJ1-2, with D possibly matching TRBD1 (6 bases). V shed 7 bases and J shed 3 bases, with 15 bases lying between them. The CDR3 is 14 residues long. Looked up from germline, CDR1 is LNHDA and CDR2 is SQIVND (reference sequence). The DNA for the CDR3 is TGTGCCAGTAATTTGGGGCAGGGGTACTATGGCTACACCTTC. Protein: CASNLGQGYYGYTF.

The chain employs TRBV18 and TRBJ2-2; D is perhaps TRBD2 (5 bases). The CDR3 spans 15 residues. V lost 3 bases and J 1 base, leaving 9 bases between the germline ends. Germline V gene data show CDR1 as KGHSH and CDR2 as LQKENI. The CDR3 protein is CASSPQRENTGELFF. The CDR3 coding sequence is TGTGCCAGCTCACCCCAACGGGAGAACACCGGGGAGCTGTTTTTT.

The chain is built from TRBV27 and TRBJ1-6, with D tentatively TRBD1 (5 bases). The CDR3 covers 13 residues. V was trimmed by 3 bases and J by 14 bases, leaving 14 bases between them. Germline CDR1 and CDR2: MNHEY and SMNVEV (reference sequence). CDR3 loop: CASSFGQGRTLHF. CDR3 in DNA: TGTGCCAGCAGTTTTGGTCAGGGAAGGACCCTCCACTTT.

The V call is TRBV28, the J call TRBJ1-2; D not certain. The CDR3 totals 15 residues. Germline lookup yields CDR1 MDHEN and CDR2 SYDVKM. Trimming removed 6 bases from V and 0 bases from J, with 14 bases in between. CDR3 nucleotides: TGTGCCAGCAGCCCTCGGTCCCTTTCTAACTATGGCTACACCTTC. Its protein is CASSPRSLSNYGYTF.

The rearrangement links TRBV19 to TRBJ1-4; D not certain. V was clipped by 5 bases and J by 6 bases, with 4 bases between them. Germline CDR1 reads LNHDA; CDR2 reads SQIVND (reference sequence). CDR3 size: 11 residues. CDR3 amino acids: CASSSDEKLFF. The DNA of the CDR3 is TGTGCCAGTAGTTCTGATGAAAAACTGTTTTTT.

This chain links TRBV11-2 with TRBJ1-5; TRBD1 aligns across 8 bases. Looked up from germline, CDR1 is SGHAT and CDR2 is FQNNGV. The CDR3 spans 14 residues. The V segment lost 6 bases and the J segment 1 base; nucleotides outside the gene matches: 2. CDR3 protein: CASSTGGSNQPQHF. The CDR3 DNA follows: TGTGCCAGCAGTACAGGGGGAAGCAATCAGCCCCAGCATTTT.